This T cell receptor beta chain was identified in a study of radiotherapy plus CTLA-4 blockade in lung cancer. Overall study results and limits: Per reports, early blood T cell clone dynamics, plus interferon-beta, forecast response most strongly.

This CDR3 comprises 11 residues. CDR1 is DFQATT, CDR2 SNEGSKA, per germline (reference sequence). Trimming cost V 5 bases and J 5 bases, with 10 bases left between them. This table comes from immunoSEQ multiplex PCR, and its TCRdb copy is limited to in-frame clones, with some not included. The sample yields roughly 100,000 clones, approximately 78% seen once. As regards this clone: Its antigen is unknown.

The chain employs TRBV20-1 and TRBJ2-7; D remains ambiguous. The sample in question was peripheral blood, obtained from a patient treated with radiotherapy plus ipilimumab. The source is a human donor with non-small cell lung cancer who had a partial response to radiotherapy plus ipilimumab. CDR3 in amino acids: CSAAIRDEQYF. CDR3 sequence (DNA): TGCAGTGCTGCCATCCGGGACGAGCAGTACTTC.